One and the same sample provided the 2 T cell receptor beta chains below, sequenced in a study of breast tumors, draining lymph nodes, adjacent tissues. TCRdb fed the multiplex PCR reads into MiXCR, producing one record per CDR3 protein. The sample has under 75,000 distinct CDR3 sequences; 45% to 65% are singletons. Source material: breast tumor tissue. Receptors originate from a female donor with breast cancer. Some clones in this sample may be carry-over from other donors' samples.

This clonotype was counted many times. J is TRBJ2-5 and V is TRBV5-1, with 9 bases matching TRBD2. V shed 4 bases, J shed 8 bases, and the junction held 9 bases outside the gene matches. This CDR3 has 14 amino acids. Germline V CDR1 and CDR2: SGHRS, YFSETQ. Here the CDR3 reads CASSDSGGADTQYF. Written as DNA, the CDR3 is TGCGCCAGCAGCGATAGCGGGGGAGCAGACACCCAGTACTTC.

This clonotype was counted at least ten times. The chain recombines TRBV20-1 with TRBJ2-1; D tentatively fits TRBD1 or TRBD2 (6 bases each). CDR3 size: 12 residues. With 6 bases removed from V and 7 bases from J, the gap between germline ends came to 13 bases. The germline V gene encodes CDR1 DFQATT and CDR2 SNEGSKA (reference sequence). Written as DNA, the CDR3 is TGCAGTGCACGGAGGGGGGCGAATGAGCAGTTCTTC. This sequence encodes CSARRGANEQFF.